The 14 T cell receptor beta chains presented below share a single source sample, sequenced in a study of blood T cell repertoires in COVID-19. Generated by immunoSEQ multiplex PCR, the TCRdb table keeps only in-frame clones and is missing some. The sample shows around 190,000 clones, 85% to 90% of them seen only once. Sequencing was performed on peripheral blood. The receptors shown here come from a man younger than 35 with active or convalescent COVID-19.

The chain uses TRBV30 and TRBJ1-4; D possibly corresponds to TRBD1 (5 bases). The ends were cut back, 2 bases at V and 8 bases at J, with 12 bases in the middle. CDR1 is GTSNPN and CDR2 is SVGIG in the germline V gene (reference sequence). The CDR3 has 13 residues. The CDR3 DNA reads as TGTGCCTGGAGTAAAAGCCAGGGAGAAAAACTGTTTTTT. The encoded protein is CAWSKSQGEKLFF.

This chain connects TRBV19 to TRBJ2-1; 11 bases line up with TRBD2. V lost 6 bases to trimming and J lost 5 bases; unmatched junction nucleotides: 6. Germline V CDR1 and CDR2: LNHDA, SQIVND (reference sequence). The CDR3 sequence is 15 residues long. CDR3 in amino acids: CASSEGTSGNNEQFF. The CDR3, as DNA: TGTGCCAGTAGCGAAGGGACTAGCGGAAACAATGAGCAGTTCTTC.

With regard to this clone: Other DNA sequences in the sample encode the same CDR3. The chain has TRBV19 and TRBJ1-5; D is uncertain. The CDR3 sequence is 14 residues long. Germline CDR1 reads LNHDA; CDR2 reads SQIVND (reference sequence). V was cut by 5 bases and J by 2 bases, with 10 bases left in between. The chain's CDR3 is CASSPRGGNQPQHF. The CDR3 DNA reads TGTGCCAGTAGTCCGCGGGGTGGCAATCAGCCCCAGCATTTT.

The J gene is TRBJ1-1, the V gene TRBV30; D is uncertain. The CDR3 is 14 residues long. Germline V gives CDR1 GTSNPN, CDR2 SVGIG (reference sequence). The V end was cut by 1 base, the J end by 5 bases, with 14 bases between. The CDR3 loop reads CAWSAPGSPTEAFF. The CDR3 nucleotides are TGTGCCTGGAGTGCGCCAGGTAGTCCGACTGAAGCTTTCTTT.

The J gene is TRBJ1-2, the V gene TRBV12-3 or TRBV12-4; TRBD1 matches at 8 bases. Losses at the gene ends were 6 bases for V and 13 bases for J; bases not matched to a gene: 13. The CDR3 spans 13 residues. The CDR3 loop reads CASSPGTGPSRTF. The CDR3 DNA is TGTGCCAGCAGCCCCGGGACAGGCCCTTCTCGCACCTTC.

The V gene is TRBV5-1, the J gene TRBJ1-1; D may be TRBD1 (6 bases). V lost 1 base and J 2 bases, leaving 12 bases between the germline ends. From germline, CDR1 is SGHRS and CDR2 YFSETQ. The CDR3 sequence is 15 residues long. The CDR3 is CASSLNWGGNTEAFF. The CDR3 nucleotides read TGCGCCAGCAGCTTGAATTGGGGGGGCAACACTGAAGCTTTCTTT.

This chain uses TRBV6-5 with TRBJ2-3; maybe TRBD1 (6 bases). Germline values: CDR1 MNHEY, CDR2 SVGAGI. V was pared by 8 bases and J by 2 bases, with 14 bases between. CDR3 size: 14 residues. This chain's CDR3 is CASSRGGDTDTQYF. CDR3 coding DNA: TGTGCCAGCTCCCGAGGGGGTGACACAGATACGCAGTATTTT.

The CDR3 is CASSLGSSGKDEQYF. The CDR3, as DNA: TGTGCCAGCAGCTTGGGTAGTAGCGGGAAGGACGAGCAGTACTTC. The gene calls are TRBV5-4 and TRBJ2-7; TRBD2 matches at 8 bases. CDR3 length equals 15 residues. Trimming cost V 0 bases and J 5 bases; bases outside gene matches: 7. Looked up from germline, CDR1 is SGHNT and CDR2 is YYREEE (reference sequence).

This clone was seen more than once but under ten times. This chain connects TRBV6-5 to TRBJ1-1; 7 bases are a match to TRBD1. CDR3 size: 13 residues. Germline assignment: CDR1 MNHEY and CDR2 SVGAGI. After removal of 6 bases from V and 3 bases from J, the junction contained 4 bases not matched to a gene. In DNA, the CDR3 is TGTGCCAGCAGCCAAACAGGGGACACTGAAGCTTTCTTT. It yields the protein CASSQTGDTEAFF.

The chain recombines TRBV15 with TRBJ2-5; 11 bases line up with TRBD2. Germline CDR1 is LNHNV and CDR2 is YYDKDF (reference sequence). V lost 0 bases to trimming and J lost 7 bases; unmatched junction nucleotides: 7. The CDR3 covers 16 residues. The CDR3 region is CATSRDLAGGGGTQYF. The CDR3 nucleotides are TGTGCCACCAGCAGAGACCTAGCGGGAGGTGGAGGGACCCAGTACTTC. The full variable domain, with the rest looked up from reference TRBV15 and TRBJ2-5, is DAMVIQNPRYQVTQFGKPVTLSCSQTLNHNVMYWYQQKSSQAPKLLFHYYDKDFNNEADTPDNFQSRRPNTSFCFLDIRSPGLGDTAMYLCATSRDLAGGGGTQYFGPGTRLLVL.

The V call is TRBV5-4, the J call TRBJ1-1; D may be TRBD1 (6 bases). Germline V gives CDR1 SGHNT, CDR2 YYREEE (reference sequence). Trimming removed 4 bases from V and 4 bases from J, with 14 bases in between. The CDR3 is made up of 14 amino acids. DNA of the CDR3: TGTGCCAGCAGCAGCCGGGACACGATCACTGAAGCTTTCTTT. Translating gives CASSSRDTITEAFF. Based on the CDR3 plus reference TRBV5-4 and TRBJ1-1, the full variable domain is ETGVTQSPTHLIKTRGQQVTLRCSSQSGHNTVSWYQQALGQGPQFIFQYYREEENGRGNFPPRFSGLQFPNYSSELNVNALELDDSALYLCASSSRDTITEAFFGQGTRLTVV.

CDR3 DNA sequence: TGTGCCAGCAGCCCACAGGGTAATCAGCCCCAGCATTTT. It yields the protein CASSPQGNQPQHF. The chain has TRBV12-3 or TRBV12-4 and TRBJ1-5; a possible D gene is TRBD1 (6 bases). The length of the CDR3 is 13 residues. V lost 6 bases and J lost 4, with 10 bases in between.

CDR3 region: CATSRDNQEYYGYTF. The DNA for the CDR3 is TGTGCCACCAGCAGAGATAACCAGGAATACTATGGCTACACCTTC. The chain links TRBV15 to TRBJ1-2; D is ambiguous. The CDR3 has 15 amino acids. In germline, CDR1 is LNHNV, CDR2 YYDKDF (reference sequence). Trimming cost V 0 bases and J 3 bases, with 11 bases left between them.

This chain links TRBV3-1 (or the pseudogene TRBV3-2) with TRBJ1-1; TRBD1 might be the D (5 bases). Germline CDR1 LGHDT, CDR2 YNNKEL (reference sequence). V was shortened by 2 bases and J by 6 bases, with 10 bases between the two germline ends. The CDR3 sequence is 13 residues long. The CDR3 nucleotides are TGTGCCAGCAGCCAACAGGGTAGTGCTGAAGCTTTCTTT. Its translation: CASSQQGSAEAFF.